The text below deals with one T cell receptor (beta chain). Its antigen is currently unknown. Depths of 1 in 200,000 to 1 in 1 million T cells were the sequencing target. Repertoires were generated with immunoSEQ multiplex PCR, while TCRdb's copy carries only in-frame clones and drops some. This table holds about 200,000 clones, about three quarters found once. These data come from a study of cytotoxic CD8 clonotypes in ibrutinib-treated CLL. In the study overall: Partial response was seen in approximately 24 patients and complete response in 2; after median approximately 68 months, about 15 stayed remitted, about twelve progressed.

Findings and caveats of the study: Sampling of sustained-remission and progressing patients occurred at differing times. An increase in clonality occurred at ibrutinib response, followed by a return toward baseline at progression.

The CDR3 is 14 residues long. The germline V gene has CDR1 SGHRS and CDR2 YFSETQ. The V end lost 0 bases, the J end lost 3 bases, and 9 bases lay between the germline ends. The gene calls are TRBV5-1 and TRBJ1-2; no clear D. The sequence was collected from a human donor with chronic lymphocytic leukemia. The material sequenced was PBMCs, taken after 12 months of ibrutinib treatment. The CDR3 DNA reads TGCGCCAGCAGCTTGGGGTGGGAAGACTATGGCTACACCTTC. Its translation is CASSLGWEDYGYTF.